The next 2 T cell receptor beta chains were all read from a single sample in a study of shared clonotypes between healthy human individuals. Sequenced by immunoSEQ multiplex PCR; TCRdb stores in-frame clones only, minus some. The table shows around 2,000,000 clones, with around 93% occurring only once. Naive CD8 cells were CD45RO-negative, positively selected for CCR7, excluding terminally differentiated effector memory CD45RA+ cells. Sequenced: naive CD8+ T cells from PBMCs. All receptors derive from a man between 18 and 29 years old in good health. Some clones in this sample may be carry-over from other donors' samples.

The chain couples TRBV10-3 to TRBJ2-5; perhaps D is TRBD1 or TRBD2 (6 bases each). Trimming took off 4 bases at V and 0 bases at J, with 12 bases between the two ends. CDR3 size: 15 residues. CDR1 and CDR2 (germline): ENHRY, SYGVKD. The CDR3 loop reads CAISGLGGNQETQYF. The CDR3 region has the DNA TGTGCCATCAGTGGGTTGGGGGGCAACCAAGAGACCCAGTACTTC.

V gene TRBV27 combines with J gene TRBJ2-1; TRBD1 matches 10 bases. Germline V lookup: CDR1 MNHEY, CDR2 SMNVEV (reference sequence). The V gene end was trimmed by 8 bases and the J gene end by 2 bases; junction bases not matched to a gene: 6. The CDR3 consists of 15 residues. The CDR3 nucleotides read TGTGCCAGCCGTCTCGGGACAGGGGCCTACAATGAGCAGTTCTTC. This translates into CASRLGTGAYNEQFF.